The T cell receptor (beta chain) under discussion was sequenced for a study of early T cells in non-severe SARS-CoV-2 infection. Across the whole study: The study sequenced bulk RNA from unsorted whole blood, with chains unpaired. Overall study findings and caveats: There was a bias toward anti-spike CD8 responses in VDJdb matching, which missed private and CD4 specificities.

A note on this clonotype: Antigen unknown.

The CDR3 sequence is 14 residues long. V was pared by 6 bases and J by 0 bases, with 12 bases between. Germline CDR1 reads SQVTM; CDR2 reads ANQGSEA. Molecules of cDNA were individually given unique molecular identifiers that were attached to them. TCRdb re-derived calls from the 5' RACE reads in MiXCR, one entry per CDR3 protein. The repertoire holds tens of thousands of distinct CDR3 sequences, with less than 11% as singletons. Sequenced material: whole blood. The receptor was derived from an adult who was a healthcare worker with PCR-confirmed SARS-CoV-2 infection or an uninfected control (not recorded which). The chain is built from TRBV29-1 and TRBJ1-5; a weak D match, TRBD1 (6 bases). For the CDR3, the DNA is TGCAGCGTGGCGTCAGGGGCTAGCAATCAGCCCCAGCATTTT. It codes for CSVASGASNQPQHF. The whole variable domain, filled in from reference TRBV29-1 and TRBJ1-5, reads SAVISQKPSRDICQRGTSLTIQCQVDSQVTMMFWYRQQPGQSLTLIATANQGSEATYESGFVIDKFPISRPNLTFSTLTVSNMSPEDSSIYLCSVASGASNQPQHFGDGTRLSIL.